Below are 7 T cell receptor beta chains sequenced from a single sample in a study of cytomegalovirus exposure and HLA in healthy donors. The PCR employed 60 Vbeta primers together with 13 Jbeta primers. Generated by immunoSEQ multiplex PCR, the TCRdb table keeps only in-frame clones and is missing some. The sample has 95,000 to 120,000 clones, over 65% seen once. Specimen: PBMCs. These TCRs come from a woman aged 18-29 years in good health and CMV-seronegative.

J is TRBJ1-3 and V is TRBV18, with TRBD1 matching over 9 bases. The V and J ends lost 5 bases and 2 bases, in that order; junction bases with no gene match: 1. Germline V gene data show CDR1 as KGHSH and CDR2 as LQKENI. The length of the CDR3 is 14 residues. Written as DNA, the CDR3 is TGTGCCAGCTCAAGGGACAGGGCTGGAAACACCATATATTTT. Its protein product is CASSRDRAGNTIYF.

The chain links TRBV7-2 to TRBJ2-7; the match to TRBD2 covers 7 bases. The length of the CDR3 is 14 residues. The V and J ends lost 1 base and 2 bases, in that order; junction bases with no gene match: 2. CDR1 SGHTA and CDR2 FQGNSA come from the germline V gene. The CDR3 DNA sequence: TGTGCCAGCAGCTTAGGGGGGGGAACCTACGAGCAGTACGTC. Translating it yields CASSLGGGTYEQYV.

The V call is TRBV29-1, the J call TRBJ1-2; 8 bases map to TRBD1. After removal of 7 bases from V and 2 bases from J, the junction contained 6 bases not matched to a gene. Germline V gene lookup returns CDR1 SQVTM and CDR2 ANQGSEA. This CDR3 spans 13 amino acids. CDR3 DNA sequence: TGCAGCGCCGTGGACAGGGTGAACTATGGCTACACCTTC. It yields the protein CSAVDRVNYGYTF.

The chain combines TRBV4-1 with TRBJ2-7; D unresolved. V was trimmed by 2 bases and J by 4 bases, leaving 15 bases between them. This CDR3 comprises 15 residues. CDR1 and CDR2 from the germline V gene are MGHRA and YSYEKL. In DNA, the CDR3 is TGCGCCAGCAGCCAATTAGACACCATGGTATACGAGCAGTACTTC. Translated, it gives CASSQLDTMVYEQYF.

The J gene is TRBJ2-3, the V gene TRBV28, with D maybe TRBD2 (5 bases). V dropped 4 bases and J dropped 2 bases, with 19 bases sitting between them. Germline V CDR1 and CDR2: MDHEN, SYDVKM. This CDR3 is built from 17 residues. In DNA, the CDR3 is TGTGCCAGCAGTTCCCTCCCCAGCGGACCCTACACAGATACGCAGTATTTT. Encoded protein: CASSSLPSGPYTDTQYF.

This chain uses TRBV19 with TRBJ2-7; TRBD2 matches at 12 bases. The trim removed 10 bases at V and 2 bases at J, leaving 6 bases unmatched. This CDR3 spans 14 amino acids. Per the germline V gene, CDR1 is LNHDA and CDR2 is SQIVND (reference sequence). In DNA form, the CDR3 reads TGTGCCACCGGACGGACTAGCGGGACCTACGAGCAGTACTTC. It specifies CATGRTSGTYEQYF.

J is TRBJ1-1 and V is TRBV11-2; 8 bases map to TRBD1. The CDR3 extends over 15 amino acids. From germline, CDR1 is SGHAT and CDR2 FQNNGV. V dropped 5 bases and J dropped 1; count of bases not matched to a gene: 6. CDR3 protein: CASSPRDRKNTEAFF. The CDR3 bases are TGTGCCAGCAGCCCCCGGGACAGGAAGAACACTGAAGCTTTCTTT. The full variable domain, in which reference TRBV11-2 and TRBJ1-1 provide the parts outside the CDR3, is EAGVAQSPRYKIIEKRQSVAFWCNPISGHATLYWYQQILGQGPKLLIQFQNNGVVDDSQLPKDRFSAERLKGVDSTLKIQPAKLEDSAVYLCASSPRDRKNTEAFFGQGTRLTVV.